Listed here is a single T cell receptor beta chain. This clone was picked up a small number of times. The clone's antigen remains unknown. Per-nucleotide qualities are absent, and no much larger clonotype sits a single base away. Taken with the paper, the label for time point translates to: about 28 days (+/-7) after the second vaccine dose. AZD1222 recipients with second doses at about 4 weeks or about 12 weeks were pooled, because spike-specific TCR depth and breadth did not differ between schedules. The vaccinee samples were drawn from two UK trials, COV001 and COV002, one of which was a single-blind randomized controlled phase 2/3 trial testing AZD1222 (ChAdOx1 nCoV-19) in healthy adults. Trial participant PBMC samples were collected at day 0 and day 28 after the second dose for TCRbeta chain sequencing. These data come from a study of T cell responses to AZD1222 COVID-19 vaccine (dated by TCRdb to about 2021). Some background on the complete study: TCR sequencing was performed for approximately 240 trial participants, of whom around 210 were given two doses of AZD1222 and around 26 were given two doses of MenACWY control vaccine. Trial participants were enrolled by age into 18-55, 56-69 and 70-plus year subgroups, with roughly 160, 29 and 62 TCR-sequenced participants respectively.

The CDR3 regions of human TCRbeta chains were analyzed by immunosequencing. On the authors' methods: Repertoire TCRs were matched against a reference library of SARS-CoV-2-specific TCRs generated with the MIRA antigen-specificity platform. Breadth was defined as the fraction of unique TCRs that were SARS-CoV-2-associated. Depth was defined as the fraction of total T cells that were SARS-CoV-2-associated. Each spike-specific TCR was assigned to its reactive spike region and to a CD4 or CD8 class using the MIRA data. Log10-transformed breadth and depth values were compared by one-way ANOVA with Sidak's multiple comparisons tests. This immuneACCESS table, as held by TCRdb, lists in-frame sequences with V and J called but not all clones. Of the missing ones, under half trace to an unresolved V gene in checked studies; the others have no known cause. V and J calls and clone size are given by that table; D and trimming were obtained from the DNA. This sample gives about 56,000 clones in total; approximately 80% of them show up just once. Of the sample, roughly 5.2% falls within the top ten clones.

V was cut back by 3 bases and J by 4 bases, leaving a gap of 10 bases between them. In the germline V gene (reference sequence), CDR1 corresponds to LNHDA and CDR2 to SQIVND. The CDR3 starts with the cysteine, ends with the phenylalanine, and has 14 residues. CDR3 DNA only is kept here, 42 bases in frame from base 1. The investigation overall reported the following: A significant rise in spike-specific TCR breadth and depth was observed after two AZD1222 doses relative to day 0 and relative to MenACWY recipients. The 56-69-year group was small, and its depth increase did not reach significance, likely because of low power. CD4 TCRs associated with the vaccine covered the entire spike protein, and the dominant responses were in regions 160-218 and 743-854. Participants were mostly white British, with more females than males. The authors suggested clonal diversity may have been underestimated. Reportedly, almost half of the unique spike-specific TCRs recognized epitopes lying outside the regions that are mutated in the B.1.351 and B.1.1.7 variants. Conclusions about previously exposed vaccinees were limited because only a handful of AZD1222 recipients were SARS-CoV-2 seropositive at baseline. Because no day 14 peak-response samples were available, the repertoires could be characterized only after the peak T cell response.

This TCR came from an adult who received the AZD1222 COVID-19 vaccine. The specimen was peripheral blood, collected 28 days after the second AZD1222 dose. This receptor chain uses TRBV19 and TRBJ1-5; the best D guess is TRBD1, with 6 bases matching. The base sequence is TGTGCCAGTAGTATGTATCAGGGGAATCAGCCCCAGCATTTT. This translates into CASSMYQGNQPQHF.